This T cell receptor beta chain appears in the sequencing data of a study of somatic mutations in cytotoxic T cells in rheumatoid arthritis (dated by TCRdb to 2016 to 2017). Context from the whole study: Peripheral blood (approximately 27 ml EDTA) was collected from patients immediately after diagnosis and before any treatment began. Some T-cell populations stained with V beta antibodies were sorted by flow on a FACSAria II or Sony SH800 to nearly 100% purity, with sorted V beta1+ cells additionally subjected to TCRB sequencing. Whether expanded CD8+ T-cell clones in untreated, newly diagnosed rheumatoid arthritis carry somatic mutations was the study question, and clonality was characterized with TCRB deep sequencing. For approximately 63 rheumatoid arthritis patients and 20 healthy controls, TCRB deep sequencing was carried out. Median age was essentially the same in the patient group and the control group. Overall study outcomes, separate from this receptor: In about an eighth of the 65 patients the largest CD8+ clone exceeded 20% of CD8+ cells, and several identical CD8+ TCRB sequences were shared between blood and synovial fluid. Rheumatoid arthritis patients and age-matched healthy controls did not significantly differ in CD8+ T-cell clonality. The expanded CD8+ clones had unknown antigen targets, and not appearing in virus-specific databases did not rule out that they were virus-specific. An increase of CD8+ clonality with age was seen in patients (Spearman r ~ 0.49) but not in healthy controls. The slight underrepresentation of TRBV07 in patients was not corrected for multiple comparisons.

V loses 10 bases of germline sequence and J loses 7 bases, and the interval between the two ends is 16 bases. From a lookup of the germline V gene (reference sequence), CDR1 and CDR2 are SEHNR and FQNEAQ. From the cysteine through the phenylalanine, the CDR3 covers 12 amino acids. The DNA shown is the 36-base CDR3, in frame from base 1. On this clone: Its antigen remains undetermined. Base qualities are not recorded, but no much larger clone differs from it by a single base.

On an AutoMACS, CD4+ and CD8+ cells were isolated via positive magnetic bead selection, and their purity was verified by flow cytometry. Clonal expansions were first screened by flow cytometry with a TCR V beta antibody panel, then characterized by TCRB deep sequencing of sorted CD8+ fractions. Isolation of peripheral blood mononuclear cells was done through Ficoll-Paque PLUS density gradient separation. Using Nucleospin Tissue or Tissue XS kits, DNA was extracted from CD4-enriched, CD8-enriched or PBMC samples, with quantification by a Qubit 2.0 fluorometer. Sequencing of TCRB CDR3 was done on genomic DNA with the immunoSEQ assay. On the authors' methods: Patient CD8+ clones larger than 1% were compared against published virus-specific TCRB sequences, and only a few matched. Analyses were restricted to productive TCRB rearrangements. Clonality was calculated as a Shannon entropy-based productive clonality index, and a clone was defined by a unique TCRB CDR3 sequence. Repertoire overlap between two samples was calculated from the template counts of each clone relative to total templates per sample. A correlation with a Spearman r of about 0.58 was found between V-gene usage by flow cytometry and V-gene usage by TCRB sequencing. TCRdb obtained this table from immuneACCESS and retained in-frame rearrangements with V and J assigned. These tables miss some clones; where compared with another copy, unresolved V genes account for less than half of the shortfall, and the remainder is unexplained. The V and J calls and clone size were taken over from that table, and D and trimming were inferred from the DNA. Counted in this sample were 25,000 to 35,000 clones; approximately 85% of them appeared once. Jointly, the top ten make up 8.4% of the sample.

The chain is assembled from TRBV7-9 and TRBJ1-2; TRBD1 is possibly the D segment (5 matching bases). The sample consisted of CD8+ T cells sorted from blood. This TCR came from an adult with rheumatoid arthritis. The CDR3 sequence is CATGGYDGGYTF. The bases are TGTGCCACCGGGGGGTATGACGGTGGCTACACCTTC.